This T cell receptor (beta chain) came from a study of T cells after yellow fever vaccination. CDR1 and CDR2 from the germline V gene are SNHLY and FYNNEI. With V trimmed by 5 bases and J by 9 bases, 16 bases remained unmatched. This CDR3 comprises 18 residues. Overall study results and limits: Abundant bulk-population clonotypes could contaminate the FACS-sorted repertoires. Across the CD4 and CD8 compartments, a small share of clonotypes was present in both.

This clonotype came up many times. No antigen is known for it. Each CDR3 protein is one row after TCRdb ran MiXCR on the 5' RACE reads. This sample has approximately 160,000 distinct CDR3 sequences, with around 9.7% found just once. This clonotype was sampled from a man between 18 and 29 years old who received the YFV17D yellow fever vaccine. Sequencing was performed on CD8+ T cells sorted from PBMCs, taken 45 days after the yellow fever booster vaccination. This chain links TRBV2 with TRBJ2-1, with 13 bases matching TRBD2. The CDR3 spells CASSTPARTSGGAIEQFF. For the CDR3, the DNA is TGTGCCAGCAGTACTCCCGCTCGCACTAGCGGGGGGGCAATTGAGCAGTTCTTC. Full variable domain (rest looked up from reference TRBV2 and TRBJ2-1): EPEVTQTPSHQVTQMGQEVILRCVPISNHLYFYWYRQILGQKVEFLVSFYNNEISEKSEIFDDQFSVERPDGSNFTLKIRSTKLEDSAMYFCASSTPARTSGGAIEQFFGPGTRLTVL.